Sequencing of this T cell receptor (beta chain) was carried out in a study of technical replicates of blood from a handful of donors. This CDR3 spans 12 amino acids. V lost 4 bases, J lost 7 bases, and 8 bases lay in between. The germline gives CDR1 MGHDK, CDR2 SYGVNS. TCRdb keeps only in-frame clones here, not all; method: immunoSEQ multiplex PCR. The sample shows 65,000 to 85,000 clones, 96% of them seen only once. This sequence joins TRBV25-1 and TRBJ2-1; weak D call: TRBD2 (5 bases). The material sequenced was T cells isolated from PBMCs. The receptor was derived from a human donor in good health. The CDR3 region is CASSVTGNEQFF. The CDR3 DNA reads as TGTGCCAGCAGTGTGACGGGAAATGAGCAGTTCTTC.